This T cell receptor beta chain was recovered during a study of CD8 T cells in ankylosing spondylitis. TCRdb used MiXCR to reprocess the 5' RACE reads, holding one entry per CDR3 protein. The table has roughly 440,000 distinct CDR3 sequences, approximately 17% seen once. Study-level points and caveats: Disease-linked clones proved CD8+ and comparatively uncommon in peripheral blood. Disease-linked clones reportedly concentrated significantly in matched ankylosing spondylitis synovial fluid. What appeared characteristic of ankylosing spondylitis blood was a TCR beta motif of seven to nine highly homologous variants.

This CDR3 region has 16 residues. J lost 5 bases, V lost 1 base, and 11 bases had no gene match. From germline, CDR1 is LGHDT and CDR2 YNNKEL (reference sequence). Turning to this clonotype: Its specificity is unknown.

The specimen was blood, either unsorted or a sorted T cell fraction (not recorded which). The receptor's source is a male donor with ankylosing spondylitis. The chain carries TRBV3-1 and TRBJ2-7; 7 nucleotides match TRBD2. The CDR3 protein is CASSQGLGGGLHEQYF. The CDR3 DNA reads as TGTGCCAGCAGCCAAGGTCTCGGGGGAGGGCTCCACGAGCAGTACTTC.